Listed below are T cell receptor beta chains from one sample, sequenced in a study of cytomegalovirus exposure and HLA in healthy donors. Libraries were prepared by immunoSEQ multiplex PCR; TCRdb keeps only in-frame clonotypes and omits some of them. The data show approximately 140,000 clones, 60% to 85% seen once. Sequenced sample: PBMCs. Receptor source: a man aged 40-49 years in good health and CMV-seropositive. CDR3s leave out the opening cysteine and the closing phenylalanine or tryptophan. The D gene is left open where the match is weak.

v_call	d_call	j_call	cdr3_aa
TRBV19	TRBD1	TRBJ1-1	ASSIRTGFTEAF
TRBV7-7	-	TRBJ2-1	ASSLGSTYNEQF
TRBV6-1	-	TRBJ1-2	AGSGLPSNYGYT
TRBV27	-	TRBJ1-1	ASSLYRVGVDTEAF
TRBV5-1	TRBD1	TRBJ2-2	ASSLRTGGSAQLTGELF
TRBV7-9	TRBD1	TRBJ2-2	ASRHRDRGNGELF
TRBV7-6	-	TRBJ1-1	ASRGGETEAF
TRBV7-2	-	TRBJ2-5	ASSLGTDQETQY
TRBV7-9	-	TRBJ2-1	ASSLVLGGQINEQF
TRBV19	-	TRBJ2-7	ASSIRTVSYEQY
TRBV10-1	TRBD2	TRBJ2-7	ASSEIRLGGVGLAAYNPYEQY
TRBV21-1	-	TRBJ2-2	ASSKARREGTGELF
TRBV5-1	TRBD2	TRBJ2-3	ASSPPGLAGGRTDTQY
TRBV6-5	-	TRBJ1-2	ASTQGGGYT
TRBV18	-	TRBJ1-6	ASSPFPAGEHSPLH
TRBV29-1	-	TRBJ1-2	SVDFPQDGYT
TRBV5-1	TRBD1	TRBJ2-4	ASSFETGENIQY
TRBV5-1	-	TRBJ2-5	ASSDQSGAQY
TRBV7-2	TRBD1	TRBJ1-2	ASSPRTGGNGYT
TRBV2	TRBD1	TRBJ2-2	ASSVGRGRSAGELF
TRBV14	-	TRBJ2-5	ASSQLARETQY
TRBV6-1	TRBD1	TRBJ1-2	ASSGWGQGPGYT
TRBV11-2	-	TRBJ2-7	ASSLDRDYEQY
TRBV18	TRBD1	TRBJ1-2	ASSPGQINYGYT
TRBV28	TRBD1	TRBJ1-2	ASRPVGQGRGYT
TRBV7-8	TRBD2	TRBJ2-2	ASSRTGTSAGELF
TRBV11-2	TRBD1	TRBJ2-6	ASSAFPGQGLSGANVLT
TRBV27	-	TRBJ1-2	ASSPPGGSYT
TRBV18	TRBD2	TRBJ2-3	ASSLPGLAGPFTQY
TRBV5-5	TRBD2	TRBJ2-4	ASSLEPRTSGGKNIQY
TRBV5-1	TRBD1	TRBJ2-1	ASRETGTNEQF
TRBV6-1	-	TRBJ1-1	ASVYQGNTEAF
TRBV11-2	-	TRBJ2-5	ASSLVLLARQETQY
TRBV18	TRBD2	TRBJ2-7	ASSPPERGSSYEQY
TRBV4-3	-	TRBJ2-7	ASSQDRGSFYEQY
TRBV4-1	-	TRBJ2-1	ASSPWTEISYNEQF
TRBV28	-	TRBJ2-7	ASSLTSRGESYEQY
TRBV4-3	-	TRBJ2-1	ASSQSLGVSVYNEQF
TRBV6-5	TRBD1	TRBJ2-2	ASSYSDRGTGELF
TRBV29-1	TRBD1	TRBJ2-5	SVEPDRGRQETQY
TRBV4-2	TRBD1	TRBJ2-7	ASSQGTGTGTYEQY
TRBV5-1	-	TRBJ2-1	ASSLAGNEQF
TRBV19	-	TRBJ2-2	ASSIYPVQAGELF
TRBV5-6	TRBD2	TRBJ2-3	ASSLLGRPFSSTDTQY
TRBV4-3	-	TRBJ2-3	ASSQDRPSAGVDTQY
TRBV5-5	-	TRBJ2-7	ASSSGSVYEQY
TRBV7-9	TRBD1	TRBJ1-2	ASSLVVQGALSYT
TRBV18	TRBD1	TRBJ1-1	ASSPQVRGHVYTEAF
TRBV6-6	-	TRBJ1-4	ASSLAAVTNEKLF
TRBV19	TRBD1	TRBJ2-1	ASSIDRGFYNEQF